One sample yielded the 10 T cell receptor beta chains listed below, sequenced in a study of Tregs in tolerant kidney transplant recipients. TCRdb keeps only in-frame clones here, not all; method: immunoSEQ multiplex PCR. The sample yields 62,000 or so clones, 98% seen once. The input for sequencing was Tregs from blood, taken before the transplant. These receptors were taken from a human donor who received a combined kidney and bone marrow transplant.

The CDR3 reads CASSAGTSGRSSTDTQYF. The CDR3, as DNA: TGCGCCAGCAGCGCCGGGACTAGCGGGAGGTCTAGCACAGATACGCAGTATTTT. The rearrangement uses TRBV5-1 and TRBJ2-3; 15 bases fit TRBD2. Unmatched junction bases numbered 6, after V lost 4 bases and J lost 0 bases. This CDR3 has 18 amino acids. Germline CDR1 and CDR2: SGHRS and YFSETQ.

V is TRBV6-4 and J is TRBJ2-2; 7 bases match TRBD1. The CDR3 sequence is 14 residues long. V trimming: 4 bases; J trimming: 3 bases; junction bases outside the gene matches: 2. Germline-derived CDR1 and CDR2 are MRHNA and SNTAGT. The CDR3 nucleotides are TGTGCCAGCAGTGTGACAGGGTACACCGGGGAGCTGTTTTTT. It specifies CASSVTGYTGELFF.

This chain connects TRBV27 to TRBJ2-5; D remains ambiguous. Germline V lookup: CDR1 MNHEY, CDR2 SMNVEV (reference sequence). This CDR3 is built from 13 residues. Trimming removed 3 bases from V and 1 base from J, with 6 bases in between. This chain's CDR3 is CASSLVSQETQYF. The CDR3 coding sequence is TGTGCCAGCAGTTTGGTTAGCCAAGAGACCCAGTACTTC.

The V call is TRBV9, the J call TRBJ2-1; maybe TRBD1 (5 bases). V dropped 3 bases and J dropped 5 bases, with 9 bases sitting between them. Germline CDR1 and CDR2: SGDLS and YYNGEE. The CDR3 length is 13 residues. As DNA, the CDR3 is TGTGCCAGCAGCGATTGGACAAACAATGAGCAGTTCTTC. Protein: CASSDWTNNEQFF.

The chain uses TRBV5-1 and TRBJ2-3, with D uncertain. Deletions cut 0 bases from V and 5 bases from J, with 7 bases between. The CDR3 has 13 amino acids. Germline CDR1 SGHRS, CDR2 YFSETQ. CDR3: CASSLVPGDTQYF. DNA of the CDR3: TGCGCCAGCAGCTTGGTGCCAGGAGATACGCAGTATTTT.

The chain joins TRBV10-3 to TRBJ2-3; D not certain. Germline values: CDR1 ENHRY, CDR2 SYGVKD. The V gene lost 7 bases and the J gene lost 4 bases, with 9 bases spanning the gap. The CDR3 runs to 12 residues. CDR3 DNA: TGTGCCATCAACAGCTACGCAGATACGCAGTATTTT. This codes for CAINSYADTQYF.

CDR3 nucleotides: TGTGCCAGCAGTAGCGACAGGGGCAATCAGCCCCAGCATTTT. It is translated as CASSSDRGNQPQHF. V is TRBV6-1 and J is TRBJ1-5; TRBD1 agrees at 7 bases. The V gene end was trimmed by 5 bases and the J gene end by 2 bases; junction bases not matched to a gene: 3. The germline CDR1 and CDR2 sequences are MNHNS and SASEGT. The CDR3 contains 14 residues.

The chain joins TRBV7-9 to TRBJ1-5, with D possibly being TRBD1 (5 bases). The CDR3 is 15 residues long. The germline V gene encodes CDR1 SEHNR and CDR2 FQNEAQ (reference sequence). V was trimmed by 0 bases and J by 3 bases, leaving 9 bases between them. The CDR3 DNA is TGTGCCAGCAGCTTAGCAGGGGCTCTCAATCAGCCCCAGCATTTT. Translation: CASSLAGALNQPQHF.

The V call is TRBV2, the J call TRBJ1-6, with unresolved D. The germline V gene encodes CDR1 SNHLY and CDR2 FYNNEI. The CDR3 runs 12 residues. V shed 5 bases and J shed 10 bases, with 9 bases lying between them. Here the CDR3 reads CASSQAGSPLHF. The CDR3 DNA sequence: TGTGCCAGCAGTCAGGCGGGCTCACCCCTCCACTTT. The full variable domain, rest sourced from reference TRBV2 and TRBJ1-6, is EPEVTQTPSHQVTQMGQEVILRCVPISNHLYFYWYRQILGQKVEFLVSFYNNEISEKSEIFDDQFSVERPDGSNFTLKIRSTKLEDSAMYFCASSQAGSPLHFGNGTRLTVT.

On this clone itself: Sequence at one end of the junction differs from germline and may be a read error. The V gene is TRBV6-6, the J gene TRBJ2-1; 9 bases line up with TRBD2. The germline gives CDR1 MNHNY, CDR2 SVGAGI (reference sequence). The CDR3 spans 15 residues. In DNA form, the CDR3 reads TGTGCCAGCAGCCTCGGGACTAGCAATAACAATGAGCGGTTCTTC. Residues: CASSLGTSNNNERFF.